Presented here are 29 T cell receptor beta chains from one specimen sequenced in a study of blood T cell repertoires in COVID-19. The protocol was immunoSEQ multiplex PCR, while the TCRdb copy is restricted to in-frame clones and leaves out a portion. The table lists approximately 82,000 clones, roughly 90% of them singletons. The sequenced sample consisted of peripheral blood. These receptor sequences come from a man between 65 and 79 years old with active or convalescent COVID-19.

The chain recombines TRBV27 with TRBJ2-7, with TRBD2 identical over 7 bases. With V trimmed by 3 bases and J by 0 bases, 5 bases remained unmatched. Germline CDR1 reads MNHEY; CDR2 reads SMNVEV (reference sequence). This CDR3 has 15 residues. In DNA form, the CDR3 reads TGTGCCAGCAGTTTTTCGGGGGGTATCTCCTACGAGCAGTACTTC. Translation gives CASSFSGGISYEQYF.

This clone has just a few counts. The V and J genes are TRBV2 and TRBJ1-4, with 7 bases that match TRBD1. The germline V gene has CDR1 SNHLY and CDR2 FYNNEI. After removal of 2 bases from V and 6 bases from J, the junction contained 3 bases not matched to a gene. The CDR3 is made up of 14 amino acids. The CDR3 DNA is TGTGCCAGCAGTGAAAGGACAGGCTATGAAAAACTGTTTTTT. Encoded protein: CASSERTGYEKLFF.

This clone was seen a single time. The chain links TRBV25-1 to TRBJ1-6, with D possibly being TRBD1 (6 bases). V lost 3 bases and J 9 bases, leaving 18 bases between the germline ends. The germline V gene encodes CDR1 MGHDK and CDR2 SYGVNS. The CDR3 is 16 amino acids. Here the CDR3 DNA reads TGTGCCAGCAGTGACATATCCGGGACATATGCTTCACCCCTCCACTTT. It is translated as CASSDISGTYASPLHF. Full variable domain (outside the CDR3, taken from reference TRBV25-1 and TRBJ1-6): EADIYQTPRYLVIGTGKKITLECSQTMGHDKMYWYQQDPGMELHLIHYSYGVNSTEKGDLSSESTVSRIRTEHFPLTLESARPSHTSQYLCASSDISGTYASPLHFGNGTRLTVT.

This clone was recorded only once. The chain carries TRBV4-3 and TRBJ2-4; D possibly corresponds to TRBD2 (5 bases). From germline, CDR1 is LGHNA and CDR2 YSLEER. Trimming removed 3 bases from V and 0 bases from J, with 12 bases in between. The CDR3 is 16 residues long. CDR3 sequence (DNA): TGCGCCAGCAGCCAGCTAGGACTTGGAGCCAAAAACATTCAGTACTTC. It yields the protein CASSQLGLGAKNIQYF.

This chain uses TRBV19 with TRBJ2-3, with 7 bases lining up with TRBD2. The germline CDR1 and CDR2 sequences are LNHDA and SQIVND (reference sequence). V lost 4 bases, J lost 4 bases, and 14 bases stayed unmatched. The CDR3 has 17 amino acids. CDR3 sequence: CASSRKGRAQGSDTQYF. As DNA, the CDR3 is TGTGCCAGTAGTAGAAAGGGGAGGGCGCAGGGTTCAGATACGCAGTATTTT.

This CDR3 is CASTITGVETQYF. The CDR3 DNA sequence: TGTGCCAGCACTATAACAGGGGTCGAGACCCAGTACTTC. J is TRBJ2-5 and V is TRBV12-3 or TRBV12-4, with TRBD1 matching 7 bases. This CDR3 spans 13 amino acids. V dropped 7 bases and J dropped 5; count of bases not matched to a gene: 7.

The chain has TRBV13 and TRBJ1-2; no clear D gene. This CDR3 contains 15 residues. Trimming took off 0 bases at V and 0 bases at J, with 8 bases between the two ends. Germline V CDR1 and CDR2: PRHDT, FYEKMQ (reference sequence). The CDR3 nucleotides are TGTGCCAGCAGCTTAGGGCGGAGGACTAACTATGGCTACACCTTC. Translating it yields CASSLGRRTNYGYTF.

This chain links TRBV18 with TRBJ2-2; 9 bases fit TRBD1. Per the germline V gene, CDR1 is KGHSH and CDR2 is LQKENI. The CDR3 loop spans 18 amino acids. With V trimmed by 3 bases and J by 2 bases, 10 bases remained unmatched. The CDR3 spells CASSPGGQGFVNTGELFF. CDR3 nucleotides: TGTGCCAGCTCACCGGGAGGACAGGGGTTTGTCAACACCGGGGAGCTGTTTTTT.

J is TRBJ2-1 and V is TRBV27; 8 bases fit TRBD2. Trimming at V came to 6 bases and at J to 2 bases, leaving 3 bases not matched to a gene. Germline lookup yields CDR1 MNHEY and CDR2 SMNVEV (reference sequence). This CDR3 is built from 14 residues. The CDR3 sequence is CASRLAVTYNEQFF. CDR3 in DNA: TGTGCCAGCAGACTAGCGGTAACCTACAATGAGCAGTTCTTC.

About this clone itself: One end of the junction is discordant with germline, which a read error may explain. V and J are TRBV10-1 and TRBJ2-3; possibly TRBD2 for D (5 bases). Germline V gene lookup returns CDR1 WNHNN and CDR2 SYGVQD (reference sequence). This CDR3 contains 11 residues. CDR3 region: CASSGGDTQYF. CDR3 nucleotides: TGCGCCAGTAGTGGCGGGGATACGCAGTATTTT.

This chain links TRBV5-1 with TRBJ2-1, with 7 bases matching TRBD1. CDR1 is SGHRS and CDR2 is YFSETQ in the germline V gene. The CDR3 has 16 amino acids. Germline trimming cut 7 bases from V and 2 bases from J; bases unmatched to any gene: 12. The CDR3 DNA sequence: TGCGCCAGCTCCACTAGAACAGGGGCAACCTACAATGAGCAGTTCTTC. Its translation is CASSTRTGATYNEQFF.

This clone was found a few times. The chain carries TRBV6-5 and TRBJ1-5; TRBD1 agrees at 7 bases. The germline CDR1 and CDR2 sequences are MNHEY and SVGAGI. The CDR3 is 13 amino acids. The V gene end was trimmed by 8 bases and the J gene end by 4 bases; junction bases not matched to a gene: 5. In DNA form, the CDR3 reads TGTGCCAGCTGCTCACAGGGGAATCAGCCCCAGCATTTT. It encodes CASCSQGNQPQHF.

The chain employs TRBV7-9 and TRBJ1-2; no clear D. CDR3 size: 14 residues. V gave up 2 bases and J gave up 6 bases, with 13 bases separating them. Germline V CDR1 and CDR2: SEHNR, FQNEAQ (reference sequence). This chain's CDR3 is CASSLISGADGYTF. DNA of the CDR3: TGTGCCAGCAGCTTAATTAGTGGAGCGGATGGCTACACCTTC. The whole variable domain, filled in from reference TRBV7-9 and TRBJ1-2, reads DTGVSQNPRHKITKRGQNVTFRCDPISEHNRLYWYRQTLGQGPEFLTYFQNEAQLEKSRLLSDRFSAERPKGSFSTLEIQRTEQGDSAMYLCASSLISGADGYTFGSGTRLTVV.

This chain links TRBV5-1 with TRBJ2-5; 14 positions agree with TRBD2. Germline CDR1 is SGHRS and CDR2 is YFSETQ. The V and J ends lost 5 bases and 5 bases, in that order; junction bases with no gene match: 8. This CDR3 is 16 amino acids long. CDR3 coding DNA: TGCGCCAGCAGTTCCGGACTAGCGGGAGGAAGTGAGACCCAGTACTTC. Its translation: CASSSGLAGGSETQYF.

CDR3 nucleotide sequence: TGTGCCAGCAGCCCAACGACCCCCCCGGGGACCCAGTACTTC. Its translation is CASSPTTPPGTQYF. The chain uses TRBV9 and TRBJ2-5, with D uncertain. CDR1 and CDR2 from the germline V gene are SGDLS and YYNGEE. This CDR3 is 14 amino acids long. Trimming took 4 bases from V and 7 from J, leaving 17 bases between them.

This sequence joins TRBV5-1 and TRBJ2-1; weak D call: TRBD1 (6 bases). The CDR3 extends over 13 amino acids. V lost 1 base and J lost 12, with 14 bases in between. Germline V gene lookup returns CDR1 SGHRS and CDR2 YFSETQ. In DNA, the CDR3 is TGCGCCAGCAGCTTGAGAATAGGGGGTGGGCAGTTCTTC. Translated, it gives CASSLRIGGGQFF.

This clone is labeled as medium-sized. This chain connects TRBV13 to TRBJ1-2, with D perhaps TRBD1 (5 bases). V lost 4 bases, J lost 2 bases, and 14 bases lay in between. The CDR3 is made up of 15 amino acids. Germline lookup yields CDR1 PRHDT and CDR2 FYEKMQ (reference sequence). The CDR3 DNA is TGTGCCAGCAGCTCCTCGCAGGGAAGGAACTATGGCTACACCTTC. This translates into CASSSSQGRNYGYTF.

This chain uses TRBV28 with TRBJ2-2, with D unresolved. V dropped 5 bases and J dropped 8 bases, with 9 bases sitting between them. CDR1 is MDHEN, CDR2 SYDVKM, per germline. The CDR3 spans 12 residues. The CDR3 DNA follows: TGTGCCAGCAGTCCCCCCGTAGGGGAGCTGTTTTTT. This gives the protein CASSPPVGELFF.

The gene calls are TRBV24-1 and TRBJ2-7; possibly TRBD2 for D (5 bases). Germline CDR1 reads KGHDR; CDR2 reads SFDVKD. With 1 base removed from V and 5 bases from J, the gap between germline ends came to 5 bases. The CDR3 totals 12 residues. The CDR3 spells CATSDFGNEQYF. The CDR3 DNA follows: TGTGCCACCAGTGATTTCGGGAACGAGCAGTACTTC.

The gene calls are TRBV6-4 and TRBJ2-1, with 9 nucleotides matching TRBD2. The CDR3 totals 15 residues. Trimming removed 3 bases from V and 0 bases from J; junction bases left unmatched: 0. CDR1 is MRHNA and CDR2 is SNTAGT in the germline V gene. CDR3: CASSEREGSYNEQFF. In DNA form, the CDR3 reads TGTGCCAGCAGTGAGCGGGAGGGCTCCTACAATGAGCAGTTCTTC.

The rearrangement joins TRBV28 to TRBJ1-6; the match to TRBD1 covers 9 bases. J gave up 10 bases and V 6 bases, and 7 bases lay outside the gene matches. This CDR3 has 14 residues. Germline values: CDR1 MDHEN, CDR2 SYDVKM. CDR3 protein: CASRLGTGNSPLHF. For the CDR3, the DNA is TGTGCCAGCAGATTAGGGACAGGGAACTCACCCCTCCACTTT.

The rearrangement links TRBV6-2 or TRBV6-3 to TRBJ1-2, with a tentative D call TRBD1 (6 bases). The CDR3 is 16 residues long. The V gene's germline CDR1 is MNHEY and CDR2 SVGEGT. Trimming stripped 4 bases from V and 7 bases from J, with 22 bases between. In DNA, the CDR3 is TGTGCCAGCAGTTCCGCTTGGGGGCAGGGTTCGGTTGGCTACACCTTC. Its protein product is CASSSAWGQGSVGYTF.

This clone was counted only a few times. V and J are TRBV16 and TRBJ1-5, with D unclear. CDR3 length: 16 residues. The V end lost 0 bases, the J end lost 2 bases, and 11 bases lay between the germline ends. Germline V gene data show CDR1 as KGHSY and CDR2 as FQNENV. The DNA of the CDR3 is TGTGCCAGCAGCCAATCGATGGGAGGAGGCAATCAGCCCCAGCATTTT. It codes for CASSQSMGGGNQPQHF.

The V call is TRBV6-5, the J call TRBJ2-2; the match to TRBD2 covers 7 bases. The CDR3 has 13 amino acids. Unmatched junction bases numbered 4, after V lost 6 bases and J lost 6 bases. CDR1 is MNHEY, CDR2 SVGAGI, per germline. Written as DNA, the CDR3 is TGTGCCAGCAGCCTTAGCGGGCCCGGGGAGCTGTTTTTT. It encodes CASSLSGPGELFF.

This clone was detected a few times. The chain combines TRBV7-3 with TRBJ2-7; TRBD1 is a possible D gene (6 bases). The CDR3 consists of 14 residues. Trimming cost V 4 bases and J 6 bases, with 16 bases left between them. CDR1 is SGHTA and CDR2 is FQGTGA in the germline V gene. The CDR3 here is CASSSNTGSGEQYF. For the CDR3, the DNA is TGTGCCAGCAGCTCTAACACAGGGTCCGGCGAGCAGTACTTC.

The chain uses TRBV25-1 and TRBJ2-5; 8 bases match TRBD2. V was pared by 6 bases and J by 4 bases, with 4 bases of the junction left unmatched. CDR3 length equals 13 residues. In germline, CDR1 is MGHDK, CDR2 SYGVNS. CDR3 in amino acids: CASSESGGETQYF. As DNA, the CDR3 is TGTGCCAGCAGCGAGAGCGGGGGAGAGACCCAGTACTTC. The whole variable domain, filled in from reference TRBV25-1 and TRBJ2-5, reads EADIYQTPRYLVIGTGKKITLECSQTMGHDKMYWYQQDPGMELHLIHYSYGVNSTEKGDLSSESTVSRIRTEHFPLTLESARPSHTSQYLCASSESGGETQYFGPGTRLLVL.

This clone was detected a few times. The J gene is TRBJ1-2, the V gene TRBV4-3; D unresolved. V shed 0 bases and J shed 1 base, with 21 bases lying between them. This CDR3 is built from 19 residues. Germline V lookup: CDR1 LGHNA, CDR2 YSLEER. The CDR3 nucleotides read TGCGCCAGCAGCCAAGATCTGGTTGTGACGGACTATTTTAACTATGGCTACACCTTC. This translates into CASSQDLVVTDYFNYGYTF.

The J gene is TRBJ2-7, the V gene TRBV3-1 (or the pseudogene TRBV3-2); the match to TRBD2 covers 7 bases. In germline, CDR1 is LGHDT, CDR2 YNNKEL (reference sequence). This CDR3 spans 16 amino acids. After removal of 2 bases from V and 2 bases from J, the junction contained 9 bases not matched to a gene. In nucleotides, the CDR3 is TGTGCCAGCAGCCAACGGGCTAGCGGATCTCCCTACGAGCAGTACTTC. Translation: CASSQRASGSPYEQYF.

The CDR3 spells CASSRGYNEQFF. In DNA form, the CDR3 reads TGTGCCAGTAGTCGGGGCTACAATGAGCAGTTCTTC. The chain links TRBV19 to TRBJ2-1; D perhaps matches TRBD2 (5 bases). The CDR3 length is 12 residues. The V end lost 5 bases, the J end lost 3 bases, and 5 bases lay between the germline ends. Germline V gives CDR1 LNHDA, CDR2 SQIVND (reference sequence).